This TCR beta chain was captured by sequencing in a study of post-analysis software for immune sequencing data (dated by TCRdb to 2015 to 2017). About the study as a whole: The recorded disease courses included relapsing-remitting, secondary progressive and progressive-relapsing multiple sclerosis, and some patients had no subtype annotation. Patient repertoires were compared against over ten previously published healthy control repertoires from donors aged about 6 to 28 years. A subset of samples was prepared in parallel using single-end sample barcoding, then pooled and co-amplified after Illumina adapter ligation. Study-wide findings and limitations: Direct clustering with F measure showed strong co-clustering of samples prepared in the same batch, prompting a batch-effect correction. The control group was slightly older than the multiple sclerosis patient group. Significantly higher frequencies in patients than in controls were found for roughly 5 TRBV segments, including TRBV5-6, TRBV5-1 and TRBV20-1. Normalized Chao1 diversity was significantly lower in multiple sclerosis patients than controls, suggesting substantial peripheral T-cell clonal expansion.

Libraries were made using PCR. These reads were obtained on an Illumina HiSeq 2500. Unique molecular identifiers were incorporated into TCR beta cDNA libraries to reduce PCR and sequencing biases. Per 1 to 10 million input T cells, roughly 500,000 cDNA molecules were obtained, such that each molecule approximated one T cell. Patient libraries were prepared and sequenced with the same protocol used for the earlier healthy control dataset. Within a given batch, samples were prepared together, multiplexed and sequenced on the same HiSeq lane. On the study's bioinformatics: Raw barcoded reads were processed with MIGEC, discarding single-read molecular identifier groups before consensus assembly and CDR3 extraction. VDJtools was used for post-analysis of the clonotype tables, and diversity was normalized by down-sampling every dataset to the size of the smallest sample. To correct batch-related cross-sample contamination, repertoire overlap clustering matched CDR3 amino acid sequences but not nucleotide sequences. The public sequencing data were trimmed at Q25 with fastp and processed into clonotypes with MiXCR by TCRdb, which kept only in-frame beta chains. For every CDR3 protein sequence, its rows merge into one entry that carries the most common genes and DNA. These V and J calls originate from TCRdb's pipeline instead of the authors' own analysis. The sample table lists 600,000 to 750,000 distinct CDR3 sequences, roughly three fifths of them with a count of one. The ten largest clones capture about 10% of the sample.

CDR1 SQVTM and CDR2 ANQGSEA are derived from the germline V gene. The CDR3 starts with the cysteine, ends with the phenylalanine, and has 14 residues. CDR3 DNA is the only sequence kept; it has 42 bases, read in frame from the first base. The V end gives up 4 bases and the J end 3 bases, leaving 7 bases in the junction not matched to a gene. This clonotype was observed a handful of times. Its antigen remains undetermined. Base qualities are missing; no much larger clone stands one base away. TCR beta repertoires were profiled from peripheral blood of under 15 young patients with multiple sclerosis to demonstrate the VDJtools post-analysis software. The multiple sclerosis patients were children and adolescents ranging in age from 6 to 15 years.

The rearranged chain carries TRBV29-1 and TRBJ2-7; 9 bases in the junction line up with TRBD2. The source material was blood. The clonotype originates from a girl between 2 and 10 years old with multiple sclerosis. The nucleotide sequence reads TGCAGCGTTGCAGGGCTAGCGGGGAACTACGAGCAGTACTTC. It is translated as CSVAGLAGNYEQYF.